This passage covers 14 T cell receptor beta chains from one sample sequenced in a study of blood T cell repertoires in COVID-19 (dated by TCRdb to between 2020 and 2021). The method behind the library was the immunoSEQ multiplex PCR assay. Held by TCRdb, this immuneACCESS table contains in-frame sequences only and omits some clones. Under half of the omission traces to an unresolved V gene where checked; the cause of the rest is unknown. The sample includes some 250,000 clones, with about 86% observed a single time. The ten largest make up around 2.9% of the sample. Specimen: peripheral blood. All receptors derive from a young woman who had recovered from COVID-19.

The V call is TRBV6-2 or TRBV6-3, the J call TRBJ2-2; 10 positions agree with TRBD2. The CDR3 loop spans 17 amino acids. After removal of 0 bases from V and 6 bases from J, the junction contained 7 bases not matched to a gene. Germline values: CDR1 MNHEY, CDR2 SVGEGT. In DNA, the CDR3 is TGTGCCAGCAGTTACTCTTTCACTAGCGGGGAAGCCGGGGAGCTGTTTTTT. This gives the protein CASSYSFTSGEAGELFF.

V is TRBV5-5 and J is TRBJ2-3, with D possibly being TRBD1 (6 bases). CDR1 and CDR2 (germline): SGHKS, YYEKEE (reference sequence). The CDR3 is made up of 16 amino acids. Trimming took 4 bases from V and 2 from J, leaving 17 bases between them. The CDR3 reads CASSPIRGSPTDTQYF. In nucleotides, the CDR3 is TGTGCCAGCAGCCCTATAAGGGGGTCCCCCACAGATACGCAGTATTTT. Looking up the rest from reference TRBV5-5 and TRBJ2-3 gives the full variable domain: DAGVTQSPTHLIKTRGQQVTLRCSPISGHKSVSWYQQVLGQGPQFIFQYYEKEERGRGNFPDRFSARQFPNYSSELNVNALLLGDSALYLCASSPIRGSPTDTQYFGPGTRLTVL.

The chain joins TRBV4-1 to TRBJ1-1; D call uncertain. CDR1 and CDR2 from the germline V gene are MGHRA and YSYEKL. With 4 bases removed from V and 1 base from J, the gap between germline ends came to 10 bases. CDR3 length equals 14 residues. In nucleotides, the CDR3 is TGCGCCAGCAGCCCACAGTCGCGGAACACTGAAGCTTTCTTT. It encodes CASSPQSRNTEAFF.

The chain couples TRBV2 to TRBJ2-5; 14 bases fit TRBD2. Germline CDR1 SNHLY, CDR2 FYNNEI. J was trimmed by 5 bases and V by 0 bases; bases with no gene match: 17. The CDR3 consists of 21 residues. The CDR3 region is CASSEALVGTSGGGPSETQYF. The CDR3 DNA follows: TGTGCCAGCAGTGAAGCGCTAGTTGGGACTAGCGGGGGAGGTCCGTCCGAGACCCAGTACTTC. Full variable domain (missing parts from reference TRBV2 and TRBJ2-5): EPEVTQTPSHQVTQMGQEVILRCVPISNHLYFYWYRQILGQKVEFLVSFYNNEISEKSEIFDDQFSVERPDGSNFTLKIRSTKLEDSAMYFCASSEALVGTSGGGPSETQYFGPGTRLLVL.

The chain carries TRBV5-1 and TRBJ2-7; no reliable D call. With 4 bases removed from V and 4 bases from J, the gap between germline ends came to 9 bases. Germline lookup yields CDR1 SGHRS and CDR2 YFSETQ. This CDR3 comprises 12 residues. This CDR3 is CASSPGYYEQYF. In DNA, the CDR3 is TGCGCCAGCAGCCCAGGATATTACGAGCAGTACTTC. The entire variable domain, with the rest obtained from reference TRBV5-1 and TRBJ2-7, is as follows: KAGVTQTPRYLIKTRGQQVTLSCSPISGHRSVSWYQQTPGQGLQFLFEYFSETQRNKGNFPGRFSGRQFSNSRSEMNVSTLELGDSALYLCASSPGYYEQYFGPGTRLTVT.

The rearrangement joins TRBV19 to TRBJ2-2, with 8 bases matching TRBD1. J was trimmed by 5 bases and V by 6 bases; bases with no gene match: 11. CDR3 length: 16 residues. Germline V gene lookup returns CDR1 LNHDA and CDR2 SQIVND (reference sequence). CDR3 nucleotide sequence: TGTGCCAGTAGATTGGGGGCAGGGGGCATAACCGGGGAGCTGTTTTTT. Its protein product is CASRLGAGGITGELFF.

The V gene is TRBV5-1, the J gene TRBJ1-5, with a possible D match to TRBD1 (5 bases). CDR3 size: 15 residues. V lost 1 base to trimming and J lost 0 bases, with 8 bases between them. Germline values: CDR1 SGHRS, CDR2 YFSETQ. The CDR3 loop is CASSLSTDSNQPQHF. Written as DNA, the CDR3 is TGCGCCAGCAGCTTGTCGACAGATAGCAATCAGCCCCAGCATTTT. The variable domain in full, completed from reference TRBV5-1 and TRBJ1-5, reads KAGVTQTPRYLIKTRGQQVTLSCSPISGHRSVSWYQQTPGQGLQFLFEYFSETQRNKGNFPGRFSGRQFSNSRSEMNVSTLELGDSALYLCASSLSTDSNQPQHFGDGTRLSIL.

The chain carries TRBV3-1 (or the pseudogene TRBV3-2) and TRBJ1-2, with D maybe TRBD1 (6 bases). The CDR3 totals 13 residues. CDR1 is LGHDT and CDR2 is YNNKEL in the germline V gene (reference sequence). Trimming removed 8 bases from V and 4 bases from J, with 14 bases in between. CDR3 loop: CASQGDTSYGYTF. Written as DNA, the CDR3 is TGTGCCAGCCAAGGGGACACAAGCTATGGCTACACCTTC.

The J gene is TRBJ2-7, the V gene TRBV10-3; 12 bases align to TRBD1. Germline assignment: CDR1 ENHRY and CDR2 SYGVKD. The CDR3 consists of 13 residues. V lost 9 bases, J lost 4 bases, and 4 bases stayed unmatched. The CDR3 coding sequence is TGTGCCATATGGGACAGGGGGCTGTACGAGCAGTACTTC. Translating it yields CAIWDRGLYEQYF.

The V call is TRBV6-1, the J call TRBJ2-7; TRBD1 matches at 9 bases. This CDR3 is 16 amino acids long. Trimming at V came to 0 bases and at J to 4 bases, leaving 7 bases not matched to a gene. Germline CDR1 MNHNS, CDR2 SASEGT. CDR3 in amino acids: CASSEAPGTGFYEQYF. The CDR3 DNA reads TGTGCCAGCAGTGAAGCCCCCGGGACAGGGTTTTACGAGCAGTACTTC.

This clone appeared once. This chain connects TRBV6-5 to TRBJ2-7; no reliable D call. The V gene lost 8 bases and the J gene lost 3 bases, with 17 bases spanning the gap. CDR3 length: 14 amino acids. Germline lookup yields CDR1 MNHEY and CDR2 SVGAGI. As DNA, the CDR3 is TGTGCCAGCGCCGTGAGGTCTGGTTACTACGAGCAGTACTTC. As protein: CASAVRSGYYEQYF.

V gene TRBV30 combines with J gene TRBJ2-7; 11 nucleotides line up with TRBD2. This CDR3 is built from 16 residues. Germline V gene sequence: CDR1 GTSNPN, CDR2 SVGIG (reference sequence). The trim removed 0 bases at V and 7 bases at J, leaving 11 bases unmatched. The CDR3 bases are TGTGCCTGGAGTGTATTTCCTAGCGGGGGGTTGGGAGAGCAGTACTTC. Protein product: CAWSVFPSGGLGEQYF. The full variable domain, rest sourced from reference TRBV30 and TRBJ2-7, is SQTIHQWPATLVQPVGSPLSLECTVEGTSNPNLYWYRQAAGRGLQLLFYSVGIGQISSEVPQNLSASRPQDRQFILSSKKLLLSDSGFYLCAWSVFPSGGLGEQYFGPGTRLTVT.

Points on this clone: A read error may account for a junction end that differs from germline. This rearrangement joins TRBV4-1 to TRBJ2-3; 7 bases line up with TRBD1. Germline CDR1 reads MGHRA; CDR2 reads YSYEKL. The length of the CDR3 is 13 residues. The CDR3: CASSQARTGQTWW. CDR3 DNA: TGCGCCAGCAGCCAGGCCCGAACGGGACAGACCTGGTGG.

This sequence joins TRBV6-1 and TRBJ1-1; 8 positions match TRBD1. Germline loops: CDR1 MNHNS, CDR2 SASEGT. The CDR3 spans 18 residues. V shed 4 bases, J shed 3 bases, and the junction held 16 bases outside the gene matches. The CDR3 DNA reads as TGTGCCAGCAGTGTACTTCTGAGCAGGGGGCCTGGGGACACTGAAGCTTTCTTT. It yields the protein CASSVLLSRGPGDTEAFF.